The clone carrying this T cell receptor (beta chain) was detected only a few times. Antigen unknown. Regarding treatment: approximately 9-day PBMC culture with coronavirus spike peptide pools or control peptides (ViraFEST assay). Gathered ahead of the COVID-19 pandemic (2011-2018) were the CD4+ T cells of the unexposed donor. Before TCRs were sequenced, ViraFEST expanded antigen-specific T cells with peptide pools. The data were obtained in a study of vaccination and CD4 T cells after COVID-19. This CDR3 region has 15 residues. Germline CDR1 MNHNS, CDR2 SASEGT. J gave up 1 base and V 9 bases, and 8 bases lay outside the gene matches. Study-wide points: Within the convalescent patients, spike mono-reactivity was found in 304 of 307 vaccine-specific clones.

Oncomine TCR Beta short-read sequencing was applied to DNA from cultured CD4+ T cells. TCRdb reanalysed the PCR reads using MiXCR and keeps one entry per CDR3 protein. The table lists several thousand distinct CDR3 sequences, roughly 48% of them singletons. The chain combines TRBV6-1 with TRBJ1-1, with 10 bases matching TRBD1. The TCR originated in a human donor in good health. Sequenced: CD4+ T cells from blood, cultured in vitro. Written as DNA, the CDR3 is TGTGCCAGTATCCGGGACAGGGGCCAGAACACTGAAGCTTTCTTT. The encoded protein is CASIRDRGQNTEAFF.